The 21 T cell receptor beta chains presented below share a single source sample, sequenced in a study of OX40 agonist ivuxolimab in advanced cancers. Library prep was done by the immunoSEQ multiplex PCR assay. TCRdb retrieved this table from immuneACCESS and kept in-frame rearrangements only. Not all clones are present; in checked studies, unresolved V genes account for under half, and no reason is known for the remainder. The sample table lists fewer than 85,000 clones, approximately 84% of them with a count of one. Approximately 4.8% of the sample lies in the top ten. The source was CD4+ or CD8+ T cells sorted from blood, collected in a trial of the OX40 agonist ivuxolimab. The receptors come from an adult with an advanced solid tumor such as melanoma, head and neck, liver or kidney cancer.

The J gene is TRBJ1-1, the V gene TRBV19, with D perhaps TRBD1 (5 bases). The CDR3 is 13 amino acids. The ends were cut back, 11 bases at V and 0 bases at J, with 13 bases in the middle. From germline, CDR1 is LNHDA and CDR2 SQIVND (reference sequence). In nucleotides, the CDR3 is TGTGCCGGAAGGGACTCCATGAACACTGAAGCTTTCTTT. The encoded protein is CAGRDSMNTEAFF.

The CDR3 is CASSVDGTGLFEQYF. In nucleotides, the CDR3 is TGTGCCAGCAGCGTAGACGGGACAGGGTTATTTGAGCAGTACTTC. The chain is built from TRBV9 and TRBJ2-7; 9 bases are shared with TRBD1. Per the germline V gene, CDR1 is SGDLS and CDR2 is YYNGEE. The CDR3 spans 15 residues. V dropped 0 bases and J dropped 7; count of bases not matched to a gene: 8.

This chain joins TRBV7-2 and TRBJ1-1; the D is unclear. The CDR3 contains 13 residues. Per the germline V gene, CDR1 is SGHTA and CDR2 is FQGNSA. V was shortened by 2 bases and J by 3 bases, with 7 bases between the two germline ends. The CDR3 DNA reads TGTGCCAGCAGCTTATTGTCAGACACTGAAGCTTTCTTT. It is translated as CASSLLSDTEAFF.

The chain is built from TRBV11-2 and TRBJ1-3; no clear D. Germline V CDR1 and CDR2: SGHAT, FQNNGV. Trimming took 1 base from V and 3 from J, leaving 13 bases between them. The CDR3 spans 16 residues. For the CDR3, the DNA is TGTGCCAGCAGCTTAGTTAACAGCGGACTTGGAAACACCATATATTTT. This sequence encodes CASSLVNSGLGNTIYF.

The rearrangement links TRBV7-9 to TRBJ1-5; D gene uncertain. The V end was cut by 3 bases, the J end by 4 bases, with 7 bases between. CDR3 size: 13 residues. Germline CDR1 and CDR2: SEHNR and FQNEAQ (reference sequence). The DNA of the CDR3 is TGTGCCAGCAGCTTTAATGCAAATCAGCCCCAGCATTTT. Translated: CASSFNANQPQHF.

The CDR3 here is CASSRGGSNQPQHF. For the CDR3, the DNA is TGTGCCAGCAGCAGGGGAGGAAGCAATCAGCCCCAGCATTTT. The V and J genes are TRBV28 and TRBJ1-5, with a possible D match to TRBD1 (6 bases). Germline V gene data show CDR1 as MDHEN and CDR2 as SYDVKM. The CDR3 totals 14 residues. V was pared by 6 bases and J by 1 base, with 10 bases between.

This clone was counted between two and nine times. In DNA, the CDR3 is TGTGCCAGCAGCCCGAGCTATGGCTACACCTTC. It translates to CASSPSYGYTF. The V and J genes are TRBV28 and TRBJ1-2, with no clear D. CDR1 and CDR2 (germline): MDHEN, SYDVKM. V shed 6 bases and J shed 4 bases, with 6 bases lying between them. The CDR3 is 11 residues long.

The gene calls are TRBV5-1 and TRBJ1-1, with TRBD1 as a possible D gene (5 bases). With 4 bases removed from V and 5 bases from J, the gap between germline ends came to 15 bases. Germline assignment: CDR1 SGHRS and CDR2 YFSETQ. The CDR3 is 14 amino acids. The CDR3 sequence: CASSLEGEGTEAFF. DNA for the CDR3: TGCGCCAGCAGCCTCGAGGGAGAGGGGACTGAAGCTTTCTTT.

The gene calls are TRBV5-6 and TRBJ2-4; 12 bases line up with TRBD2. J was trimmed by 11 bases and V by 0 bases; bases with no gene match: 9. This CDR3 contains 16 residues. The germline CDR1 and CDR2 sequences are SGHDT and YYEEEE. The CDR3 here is CASSLGPSGGAGFQYF. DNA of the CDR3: TGTGCCAGCAGCTTGGGGCCTAGCGGGGGGGCCGGGTTTCAGTACTTC.

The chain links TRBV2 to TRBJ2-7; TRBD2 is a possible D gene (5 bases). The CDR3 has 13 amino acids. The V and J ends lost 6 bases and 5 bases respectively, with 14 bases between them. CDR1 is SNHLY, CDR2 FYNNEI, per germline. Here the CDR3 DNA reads TGTGCCAGCAGGGTGGGAGTTTTGGACGAGCAGTACTTC. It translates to CASRVGVLDEQYF.

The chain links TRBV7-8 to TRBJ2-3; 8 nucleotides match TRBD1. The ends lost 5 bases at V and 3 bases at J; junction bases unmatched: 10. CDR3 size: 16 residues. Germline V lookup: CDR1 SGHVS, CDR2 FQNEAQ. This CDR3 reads CASSPRAGGSTDTQYF. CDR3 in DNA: TGTGCCAGCAGCCCTAGGGCAGGGGGCAGTACAGATACGCAGTATTTT.

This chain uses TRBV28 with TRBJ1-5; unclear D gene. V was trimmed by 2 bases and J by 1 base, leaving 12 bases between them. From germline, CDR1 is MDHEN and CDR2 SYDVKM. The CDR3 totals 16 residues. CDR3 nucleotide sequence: TGTGCCAGCAGTTTAGCGGTAGGGAGAAGCAATCAGCCCCAGCATTTT. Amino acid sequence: CASSLAVGRSNQPQHF.

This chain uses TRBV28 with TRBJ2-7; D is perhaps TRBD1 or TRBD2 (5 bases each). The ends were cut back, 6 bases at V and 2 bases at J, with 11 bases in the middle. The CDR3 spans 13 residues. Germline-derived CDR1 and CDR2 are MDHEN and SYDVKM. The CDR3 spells CASSTGTPYEQYF. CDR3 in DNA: TGTGCCAGCAGCACCGGGACCCCCTACGAGCAGTACTTC.

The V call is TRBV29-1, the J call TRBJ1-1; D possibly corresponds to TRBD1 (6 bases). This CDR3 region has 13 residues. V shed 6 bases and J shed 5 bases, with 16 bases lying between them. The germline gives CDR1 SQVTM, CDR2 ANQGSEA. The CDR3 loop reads CSVGGEGGTEAFF. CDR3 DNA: TGCAGCGTCGGCGGGGAGGGGGGGACTGAAGCTTTCTTT. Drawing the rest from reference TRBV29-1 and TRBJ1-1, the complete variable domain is SAVISQKPSRDICQRGTSLTIQCQVDSQVTMMFWYRQQPGQSLTLIATANQGSEATYESGFVIDKFPISRPNLTFSTLTVSNMSPEDSSIYLCSVGGEGGTEAFFGQGTRLTVV.

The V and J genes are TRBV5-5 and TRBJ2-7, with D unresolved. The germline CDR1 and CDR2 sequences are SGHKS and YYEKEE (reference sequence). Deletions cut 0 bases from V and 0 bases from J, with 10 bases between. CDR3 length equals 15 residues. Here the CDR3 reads CASSLARSTSYEQYF. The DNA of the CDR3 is TGTGCCAGCAGCTTGGCCAGGTCAACCTCCTACGAGCAGTACTTC.

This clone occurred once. The DNA of the CDR3 is TGTGCCAGCAGTTTTAGACTAGCTGGGGACAATGAGCAGTTCTTC. Residues: CASSFRLAGDNEQFF. This chain joins TRBV27 and TRBJ2-1; 7 bases line up with TRBD2. Trimming took 3 bases from V and 5 from J; bases not matched to a gene: 7. This CDR3 has 15 amino acids. The germline CDR1 and CDR2 sequences are MNHEY and SMNVEV (reference sequence).

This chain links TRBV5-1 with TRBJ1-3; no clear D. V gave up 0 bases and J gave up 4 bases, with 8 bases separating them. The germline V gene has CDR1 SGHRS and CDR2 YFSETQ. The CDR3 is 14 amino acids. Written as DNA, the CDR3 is TGCGCCAGCAGCTTGGACACCGCGGGAAACACCATATATTTT. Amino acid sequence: CASSLDTAGNTIYF.

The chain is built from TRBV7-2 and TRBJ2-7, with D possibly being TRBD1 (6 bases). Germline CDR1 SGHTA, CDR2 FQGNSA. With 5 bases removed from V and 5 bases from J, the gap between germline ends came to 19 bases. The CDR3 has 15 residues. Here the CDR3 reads CASSLPPGQTNEQYF. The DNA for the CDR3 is TGTGCCAGCAGCCTACCTCCGGGACAAACAAACGAGCAGTACTTC.

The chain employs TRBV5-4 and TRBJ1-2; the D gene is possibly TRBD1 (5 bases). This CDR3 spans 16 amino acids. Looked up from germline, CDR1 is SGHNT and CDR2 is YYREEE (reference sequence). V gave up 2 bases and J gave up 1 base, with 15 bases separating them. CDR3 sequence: CASSFLQGGRNYGYTF. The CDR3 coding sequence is TGTGCCAGCAGCTTTCTCCAGGGCGGGCGTAACTATGGCTACACCTTC.

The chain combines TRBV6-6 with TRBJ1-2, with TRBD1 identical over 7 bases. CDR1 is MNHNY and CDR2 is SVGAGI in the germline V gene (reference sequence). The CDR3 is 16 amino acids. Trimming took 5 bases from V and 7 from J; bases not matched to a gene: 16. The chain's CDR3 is CASSINARGLDFGYTF. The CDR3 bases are TGTGCCAGCAGTATCAACGCCAGGGGGTTGGACTTTGGCTACACCTTC.

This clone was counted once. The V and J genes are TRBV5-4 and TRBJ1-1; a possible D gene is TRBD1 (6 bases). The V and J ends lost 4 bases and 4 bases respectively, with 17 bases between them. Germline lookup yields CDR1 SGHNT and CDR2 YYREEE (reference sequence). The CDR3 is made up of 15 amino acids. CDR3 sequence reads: CASSQRRVRGTEAFF. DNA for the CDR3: TGTGCCAGCAGCCAGAGAAGGGTCAGGGGCACTGAAGCTTTCTTT.